The 18 T cell receptor beta chains listed next were all sequenced from one sample in a study of T cell responses to AZD1222 COVID-19 vaccine. Produced via immunoSEQ multiplex PCR; TCRdb's table is partial and in-frame only. The sample lists 120,000 to 150,000 clones; around 90% were seen once. The input for sequencing was peripheral blood, taken 28 days after the second dose of the MenACWY control vaccine. Receptors were obtained from an adult who received the MenACWY meningococcal vaccine as a control.

V and J are TRBV7-9 and TRBJ1-3; D unclear. The CDR3 is made up of 15 amino acids. The germline CDR1 and CDR2 sequences are SEHNR and FQNEAQ (reference sequence). The germline V and J ends were trimmed by 3 bases and 0 bases, with 9 bases remaining between them. The CDR3 loop reads CASSFLLSSGNTIYF. CDR3 sequence (DNA): TGTGCCAGCAGCTTTCTACTGAGCTCTGGAAACACCATATATTTT.

This clone came up once. The chain links TRBV30 to TRBJ1-4; perhaps TRBD1 as D (5 bases). CDR1 and CDR2 (germline): GTSNPN, SVGIG (reference sequence). This CDR3 region has 13 residues. V gave up 0 bases and J gave up 4 bases, with 6 bases separating them. This CDR3 is CAWSVQGNEKLFF. CDR3 bases: TGTGCCTGGAGTGTGCAGGGTAATGAAAAACTGTTTTTT.

This chain links TRBV30 with TRBJ1-4, with TRBD1 matching over 9 bases. Trimming at V came to 5 bases and at J to 4 bases, leaving 2 bases not matched to a gene. CDR1 and CDR2 (germline): GTSNPN, SVGIG (reference sequence). The CDR3 loop spans 13 amino acids. As DNA, the CDR3 is TGTGCCTGGGGGACAGGGATTAATGAAAAACTGTTTTTT. The encoded protein is CAWGTGINEKLFF.

The chain carries TRBV10-3 and TRBJ1-2, with 7 positions matching TRBD1. CDR3 size: 15 residues. The V and J ends lost 6 bases and 8 bases, in that order; junction bases with no gene match: 15. Per the germline V gene, CDR1 is ENHRY and CDR2 is SYGVKD. The chain's CDR3 is CAISRDSLEKLGYTF. In DNA, the CDR3 is TGTGCCATCAGCCGGGACAGCCTCGAGAAGTTGGGCTACACCTTC.

The rearrangement uses TRBV11-3 and TRBJ2-7; 12 positions match TRBD1. The CDR3 extends over 15 amino acids. V gave up 4 bases and J gave up 6 bases; unmatched junction bases: 7. Germline CDR1 and CDR2: SGHNT and YENEEA. This chain's CDR3 is CASSYGGTGGVEQYF. The CDR3 coding sequence is TGTGCCAGCAGCTATGGTGGGACAGGGGGCGTCGAGCAGTACTTC.

This chain links TRBV10-3 with TRBJ2-1, with D possibly matching TRBD2 (7 bases). V gave up 6 bases and J gave up 6 bases, with 15 bases separating them. In germline, CDR1 is ENHRY, CDR2 SYGVKD. This CDR3 comprises 14 residues. This CDR3 reads CAISYGGPGNEQFF. In DNA form, the CDR3 reads TGTGCCATCAGCTACGGGGGGCCGGGCAATGAGCAGTTCTTC.

The CDR3 coding sequence is TGCAGCGTTCAAAGGGGACAGGGCACTGAAGCTTTCTTT. Its translation is CSVQRGQGTEAFF. This chain joins TRBV29-1 and TRBJ1-1; 9 nucleotides match TRBD1. Trimming took 5 bases from V and 4 from J; bases not matched to a gene: 5. Germline CDR1 reads SQVTM; CDR2 reads ANQGSEA. There are 13 residues in the CDR3.

This clone has more than one count but fewer than ten. The sample holds other DNA sequences that translate to the same CDR3. V usage is TRBV4-3 and J usage is TRBJ2-2, with TRBD1 as a possible D gene (6 bases). V was shortened by 3 bases and J by 4 bases, with 18 bases between the two germline ends. This CDR3 has 17 residues. CDR1 and CDR2 from the germline V gene are LGHNA and YSLEER. The CDR3 here is CASSQTSTGKPTGELFF. CDR3 DNA: TGCGCCAGCAGCCAGACCAGTACAGGGAAGCCCACCGGGGAGCTGTTTTTT.

Details on this clone: A read error may produce the germline difference seen at one junction end. The gene calls are TRBV7-7 and TRBJ2-7; a weak D match, TRBD2 (5 bases). Germline loops: CDR1 SSHAT, CDR2 FNYEAQ (reference sequence). The CDR3 contains 13 residues. CDR3 bases: TGTGCTAGCAGCTTAGCGCTTGGTGGCGAGCAGTACTTC. Translation: CASSLALGGEQYF.

The chain is built from TRBV7-2 and TRBJ1-5, with D unclear. Trimming took off 2 bases at V and 5 bases at J, with 13 bases between the two ends. Germline CDR1 SGHTA, CDR2 FQGNSA. This CDR3 region has 15 residues. CDR3: CASSLQFAFDQPQHF. As DNA, the CDR3 is TGTGCCAGCAGCTTACAGTTTGCCTTCGATCAGCCCCAGCATTTT.

The chain employs TRBV9 and TRBJ2-7; D assignment may be TRBD1 or TRBD2 (5 bases each). The CDR3 contains 14 residues. Germline CDR1 reads SGDLS; CDR2 reads YYNGEE. The V and J ends lost 3 bases and 0 bases respectively, with 10 bases between them. CDR3 sequence (DNA): TGTGCCAGCAGCGCCGGGACCTACTCCTACGAGCAGTACTTC. Its translation is CASSAGTYSYEQYF.

CDR3 sequence reads: CASSEGQGEANYGYTF. The CDR3 nucleotides are TGTGCCAGCAGTGAGGGACAGGGGGAAGCTAACTATGGCTACACCTTC. The genes are TRBV2 and TRBJ1-2, with 11 bases that match TRBD1. The CDR3 has 16 amino acids. Per germline, CDR1 SNHLY and CDR2 FYNNEI. J lost 0 bases, V lost 3 bases, and 3 bases had no gene match.

The V gene is TRBV6-2 or TRBV6-3, the J gene TRBJ1-1; 8 bases line up with TRBD1. The CDR3 runs to 12 residues. Per germline, CDR1 MNHEY and CDR2 SVGEGT. The V and J ends lost 4 bases and 9 bases, in that order; junction bases with no gene match: 4. CDR3 in DNA: TGTGCCAGCAGTTTCGACAGGGGTAAAGCTTTCTTT. This encodes CASSFDRGKAFF.

The chain couples TRBV7-3 to TRBJ1-2; D is undetermined. Germline CDR1 is SGHTA and CDR2 is FQGTGA. The CDR3 covers 17 residues. V lost 0 bases and J 6 bases, leaving 20 bases between the germline ends. The CDR3 loop is CASSLTPPGRLTDGYTF. DNA for the CDR3: TGTGCCAGCAGCTTAACCCCCCCGGGCCGCTTGACGGATGGCTACACCTTC.

V and J are TRBV6-1 and TRBJ2-7; 13 bases fit TRBD2. The CDR3 loop spans 16 amino acids. The junction had 2 bases not matched to a gene; V was cut back by 0 bases and J by 3 bases. Germline V lookup: CDR1 MNHNS, CDR2 SASEGT. The CDR3 loop reads CASSEARTSGSYEQYF. The CDR3 DNA is TGTGCCAGCAGTGAAGCGAGGACTAGCGGGAGCTACGAGCAGTACTTC.

This clone was recorded only once. The CDR3, as DNA: TGTGCCAGCAGTGAAGGGTGGCCGGATTCCTACGAGCAGTACTTC. Protein sequence: CASSEGWPDSYEQYF. The chain carries TRBV2 and TRBJ2-7; D unclear. CDR1 and CDR2 (germline): SNHLY, FYNNEI. This CDR3 has 15 residues. V lost 1 base and J lost 1, with 11 bases in between.

This clone was counted a single time. The chain joins TRBV11-2 to TRBJ2-5; D not resolved. V was clipped by 5 bases and J by 5 bases, with 18 bases between them. This CDR3 has 15 amino acids. The germline V gene has CDR1 SGHAT and CDR2 FQNNGV. The CDR3 region has the DNA TGTGCCAGCAGCCACCACCGAGGTGGGGTTGAGACCCAGTACTTC. This gives the protein CASSHHRGGVETQYF.

The CDR3 protein is CSVDGDHQETQYF. The CDR3 DNA follows: TGCAGCGTTGACGGGGACCACCAAGAGACCCAGTACTTC. The chain links TRBV29-1 to TRBJ2-5, with D perhaps being TRBD1 or TRBD2 (5 bases each). The V gene lost 3 bases and the J gene lost 0 bases, with 8 bases spanning the gap. The CDR3 totals 13 residues. Germline CDR1 reads SQVTM; CDR2 reads ANQGSEA.